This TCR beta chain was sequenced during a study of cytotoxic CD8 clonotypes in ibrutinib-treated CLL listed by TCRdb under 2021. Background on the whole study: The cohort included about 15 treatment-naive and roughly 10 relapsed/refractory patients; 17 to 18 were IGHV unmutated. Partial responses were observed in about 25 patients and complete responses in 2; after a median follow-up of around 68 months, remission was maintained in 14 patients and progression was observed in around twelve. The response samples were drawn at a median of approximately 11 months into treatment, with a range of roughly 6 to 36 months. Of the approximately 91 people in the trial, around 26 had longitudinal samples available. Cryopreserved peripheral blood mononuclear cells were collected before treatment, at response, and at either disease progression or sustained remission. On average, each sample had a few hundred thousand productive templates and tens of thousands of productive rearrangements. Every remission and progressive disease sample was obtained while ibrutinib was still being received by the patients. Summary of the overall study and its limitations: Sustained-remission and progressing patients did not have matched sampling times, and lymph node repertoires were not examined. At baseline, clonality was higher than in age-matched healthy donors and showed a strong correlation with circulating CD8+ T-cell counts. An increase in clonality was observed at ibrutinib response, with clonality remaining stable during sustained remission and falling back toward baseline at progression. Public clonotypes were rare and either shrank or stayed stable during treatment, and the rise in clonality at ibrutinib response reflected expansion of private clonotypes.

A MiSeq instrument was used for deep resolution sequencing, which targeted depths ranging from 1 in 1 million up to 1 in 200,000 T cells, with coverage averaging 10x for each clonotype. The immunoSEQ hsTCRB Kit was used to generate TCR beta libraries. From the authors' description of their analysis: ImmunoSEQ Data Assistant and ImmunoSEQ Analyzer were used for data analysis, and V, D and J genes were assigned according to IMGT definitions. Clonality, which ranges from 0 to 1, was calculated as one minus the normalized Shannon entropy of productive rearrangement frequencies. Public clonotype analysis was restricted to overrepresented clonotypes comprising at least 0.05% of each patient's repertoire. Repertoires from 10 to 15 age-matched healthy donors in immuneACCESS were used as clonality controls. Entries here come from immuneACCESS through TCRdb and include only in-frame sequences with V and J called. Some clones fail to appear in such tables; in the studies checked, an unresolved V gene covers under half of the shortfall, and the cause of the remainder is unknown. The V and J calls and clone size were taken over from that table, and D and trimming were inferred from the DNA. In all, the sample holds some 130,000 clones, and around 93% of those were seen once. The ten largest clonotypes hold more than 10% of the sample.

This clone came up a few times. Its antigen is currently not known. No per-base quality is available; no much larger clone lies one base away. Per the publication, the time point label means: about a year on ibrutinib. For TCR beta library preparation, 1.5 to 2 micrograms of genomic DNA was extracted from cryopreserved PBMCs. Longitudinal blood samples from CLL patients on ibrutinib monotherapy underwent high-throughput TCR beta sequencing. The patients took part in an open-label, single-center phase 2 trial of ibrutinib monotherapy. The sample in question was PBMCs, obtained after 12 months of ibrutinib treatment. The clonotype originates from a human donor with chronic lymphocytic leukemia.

CDR3 protein: CATSVLVDYGYTF. The nucleotide sequence is given as TGTGCCACCTCTGTGTTGGTCGACTATGGCTACACCTTC. The rearranged chain carries TRBV6-6 and TRBJ1-2, with the D segment identity uncertain. The trim is 10 bases for V and 3 bases for J, with a gap of 15 bases between the germline ends. Based on the germline V gene (reference sequence), the CDR1 and CDR2 sequences are MNHNY and SVGAGI. Spanning cysteine to phenylalanine, the CDR3 consists of 13 amino acids. Only the CDR3 DNA is retained, 39 bases long and in frame from the first base.